The rows below give T cell receptor beta chains drawn from one sample of a study of radiotherapy plus CTLA-4 blockade in lung cancer. Clones were read by immunoSEQ multiplex PCR, and TCRdb kept only the in-frame ones, dropping some. The sample consists of 65,000 to 90,000 clones, 87% of them appearing once. This specimen was peripheral blood, taken from a patient treated with radiotherapy plus ipilimumab. The receptors come from a human donor with non-small cell lung cancer that progressed on radiotherapy plus ipilimumab. Each CDR3 is given with its conserved first and last residue. D genes are given only for firm matches. Clone size appears in some rows only: once, few, many, or a class for an expanded clone.

clone size,D gene,J gene,V gene,CDR3 protein,CDR3 DNA
NA,NA,TRBJ1-5,TRBV7-6,CASSLGWRGNQPQHF,TGTGCCAGCAGCTTAGGGTGGAGGGGTAATCAGCCCCAGCATTTT
NA,NA,TRBJ1-1,TRBV19,CASNPDRSYTEAFF,TGTGCCAGTAACCCGGACCGCAGCTACACTGAAGCTTTCTTT
NA,NA,TRBJ2-1,TRBV4-1,CASSQEHRHYNEQFF,TGCGCCAGCAGCCAAGAGCACAGACATTACAATGAGCAGTTCTTC
NA,NA,TRBJ2-7,TRBV11-3,CASSLETRGEQYF,TGTGCCAGCAGCTTAGAGACCCGGGGGGAGCAGTACTTC
NA,TRBD1,TRBJ2-3,TRBV20-1,CSARGQRTQYF,TGCAGTGCTCGGGGACAGCGGACGCAGTATTTT
once,NA,TRBJ2-1,TRBV28,CASSTPDEQFF,TGTGCCAGCAGTACACCAGATGAGCAGTTCTTC
NA,TRBD2,TRBJ2-2,TRBV30,CAWSRFSGRAGELFF,TGTGCCTGGAGTAGGTTTAGCGGGAGGGCCGGGGAGCTGTTTTTT
once,TRBD1,TRBJ1-3,TRBV6-5,CASSSQGQAGAIYF,TGTGCCAGCAGCTCCCAGGGACAGGCCGGCGCCATATATTTT
NA,NA,TRBJ2-5,TRBV11-2,CASRREYQETQYF,TGTGCCAGCAGACGAGAGTACCAAGAGACCCAGTACTTC
NA,NA,TRBJ2-5,TRBV7-3,CASGTDARGTQYF,TGTGCCAGCGGGACGGACGCCCGGGGGACCCAGTACTTC
NA,TRBD1,TRBJ1-5,TRBV5-1,CASSPGQGAYQPQHF,TGCGCCAGCAGCCCAGGACAGGGGGCCTATCAGCCCCAGCATTTT
NA,NA,TRBJ2-3,TRBV29-1,CSTRDPASTDTQYF,TGCAGCACCCGGGACCCCGCTAGCACAGATACGCAGTATTTT
NA,TRBD1,TRBJ2-7,TRBV7-3,CASSSGQKGSEQYF,TGTGCCAGCAGCTCGGGACAGAAGGGGTCCGAGCAGTACTTC
NA,NA,TRBJ2-7,TRBV4-1,CASSQAIGRAYEQYF,TGCGCCAGCAGCCAAGCCATCGGACGGGCCTACGAGCAGTACTTC
NA,NA,TRBJ1-3,TRBV6-1,CASAQGNTIYF,TGTGCCAGCGCCCAGGGAAACACCATATATTTT
NA,NA,TRBJ2-1,TRBV6-5,CASSPDLSSYNEQFF,TGTGCCAGCAGTCCAGACTTAAGCTCCTACAATGAGCAGTTCTTC
once,NA,TRBJ1-1,TRBV15,CATSRDAAATEAFF,TGTGCCACCAGCAGAGACGCGGCGGCTACTGAAGCTTTCTTT
NA,TRBD2,TRBJ2-7,TRBV27,CASSPGTSGVEQYF,TGTGCCAGCAGTCCGGGGACTAGCGGGGTCGAGCAGTACTTC
NA,NA,TRBJ1-5,TRBV28,CASSPRGINQPQHF,TGTGCCAGCAGTCCACGCGGGATCAATCAGCCCCAGCATTTT
NA,NA,TRBJ2-2,TRBV7-3,CASRLDRWGAGELFF,TGTGCCAGCAGACTTGACAGATGGGGAGCCGGGGAGCTGTTTTTT
NA,NA,TRBJ1-1,TRBV2,CASSERGRGVMNTEAFF,TGTGCCAGCAGTGAACGCGGGCGAGGAGTCATGAACACTGAAGCTTTCTTT
once,TRBD1,TRBJ1-5,TRBV2,CASRVDRGLNQPQHF,TGTGCCAGCAGGGTGGACAGGGGACTAAATCAGCCCCAGCATTTT